This entry lists 18 T cell receptor beta chains sequenced from one sample in a study of T cell responses to AZD1222 COVID-19 vaccine. Data came from immunoSEQ multiplex PCR; TCRdb stores just in-frame clones and leaves some out. The sample lists around 100,000 clones; approximately 89% were seen once. Sequencing used peripheral blood, obtained on day 0 of AZD1222 vaccination. Every receptor here comes from an adult in good health.

CDR3 sequence: CASSPRRRDGYTF. The CDR3, as DNA: TGTGCCAGCAGTCCCCGGCGTAGGGATGGCTACACCTTC. The chain couples TRBV12-3 or TRBV12-4 to TRBJ1-2; D is ambiguous. CDR3 size: 13 residues. Between the trimmed V and J ends, which lost 5 bases and 6 bases, there was a span of 13 bases.

The J gene is TRBJ2-5, the V gene TRBV19; D is undetermined. Trimming removed 3 bases at V and 1 base at J, with 6 bases between. Germline CDR1 LNHDA, CDR2 SQIVND (reference sequence). The CDR3 consists of 13 residues. The CDR3 here is CASSIPGQETQYF. The CDR3 DNA reads as TGTGCCAGTAGTATCCCCGGCCAAGAGACCCAGTACTTC.

The rearrangement uses TRBV5-1 and TRBJ1-2; 12 nucleotides agree with TRBD1. With V trimmed by 3 bases and J by 2 bases, 8 bases remained unmatched. The CDR3 spans 17 residues. The germline CDR1 and CDR2 sequences are SGHRS and YFSETQ. The CDR3: CASSSGTGGSKNYGYTF. CDR3 bases: TGCGCCAGCAGCTCCGGGACAGGGGGCTCCAAAAACTATGGCTACACCTTC. Full variable domain (remainder filled in from reference TRBV5-1 and TRBJ1-2): KAGVTQTPRYLIKTRGQQVTLSCSPISGHRSVSWYQQTPGQGLQFLFEYFSETQRNKGNFPGRFSGRQFSNSRSEMNVSTLELGDSALYLCASSSGTGGSKNYGYTFGSGTRLTVV.

The chain has TRBV28 and TRBJ1-6; D remains ambiguous. Trimming pared 11 bases from V and 0 bases from J, leaving 17 bases between. CDR3 length equals 16 residues. The germline V gene has CDR1 MDHEN and CDR2 SYDVKM. The CDR3 sequence: CAAYQRANSYNSPLHF. The CDR3 nucleotides read TGTGCCGCCTACCAAAGGGCGAACTCCTATAATTCACCCCTCCACTTT.

The chain is built from TRBV6-5 and TRBJ1-2, with 9 bases lining up with TRBD1. J was trimmed by 6 bases and V by 0 bases; bases with no gene match: 5. The V gene's germline CDR1 is MNHEY and CDR2 SVGAGI. This CDR3 spans 15 amino acids. The CDR3: CASSYSARTGDGYTF. The DNA of the CDR3 is TGTGCCAGCAGTTACTCGGCACGGACAGGGGATGGCTACACCTTC.

The V call is TRBV6-6, the J call TRBJ2-7; D possibly corresponds to TRBD1 (5 bases). Trimming left V 5 bases short and J 2 bases short, with 13 bases between. This CDR3 comprises 14 residues. Germline CDR1 reads MNHNY; CDR2 reads SVGAGI (reference sequence). The chain's CDR3 is CASSPTQGPYEQYF. CDR3 nucleotides: TGTGCCAGCAGTCCGACCCAGGGTCCCTACGAGCAGTACTTC.

This clone was recorded a few times. The chain is built from TRBV2 and TRBJ1-5; unclear D gene. Between the trimmed V and J ends, which lost 6 bases and 2 bases, there was a span of 8 bases. The CDR3 spans 13 residues. Looked up from germline, CDR1 is SNHLY and CDR2 is FYNNEI. The DNA of the CDR3 is TGTGCCAGCAGCGCAGTTGGCAATCAGCCCCAGCATTTT. It translates to CASSAVGNQPQHF.

This chain joins TRBV27 and TRBJ1-1, with 8 nucleotides matching TRBD1. This CDR3 is 14 amino acids long. V lost 5 bases, J lost 11 bases, and 13 bases stayed unmatched. Looked up from germline, CDR1 is MNHEY and CDR2 is SMNVEV (reference sequence). CDR3 nucleotides: TGTGCCAGCAGTCGACAGGGGAACGATCGTGATGCTTTCTTT. Its protein is CASSRQGNDRDAFF.

CDR3 sequence: CASSLGPGLNTAYTF. The DNA of the CDR3 is TGTGCCAGCAGCTTAGGTCCGGGACTGAATACTGCGTACACCTTC. V usage is TRBV7-2 and J usage is TRBJ1-2, with TRBD1 as a possible D gene (5 bases). Germline V gene lookup returns CDR1 SGHTA and CDR2 FQGNSA. Trimming left V 1 base short and J 11 bases short, with 20 bases between. The CDR3 covers 15 residues.

This clone came up once. The chain joins TRBV4-2 to TRBJ1-1; D is uncertain. CDR3 size: 14 residues. Per germline, CDR1 LGHNA and CDR2 YNFKEQ. V lost 1 base and J 1 base, leaving 7 bases between the germline ends. The CDR3 loop reads CASSQGLKNTEAFF. In DNA form, the CDR3 reads TGTGCCAGCAGCCAAGGGTTAAAGAACACTGAAGCTTTCTTT.

This chain links TRBV4-3 with TRBJ2-7, with D perhaps matching TRBD1 (5 bases). Germline CDR1 is LGHNA and CDR2 is YSLEER. The CDR3 contains 16 residues. Between the trimmed V and J ends, which lost 4 bases and 7 bases, there was a span of 23 bases. In nucleotides, the CDR3 is TGCGCCAGCAGCCGAGGTACAGGAGCCCCCTCTCAAGAGCAGTACTTC. This gives the protein CASSRGTGAPSQEQYF.

J is TRBJ1-1 and V is TRBV6-1; 7 nucleotides match TRBD1. Germline lookup yields CDR1 MNHNS and CDR2 SASEGT. V lost 1 base, J lost 1 base, and 3 bases stayed unmatched. CDR3 size: 15 residues. The DNA of the CDR3 is TGTGCCAGCAGTGAAGACAGGGGAGGGAACACTGAAGCTTTCTTT. It encodes CASSEDRGGNTEAFF.

This chain connects TRBV6-2 or TRBV6-3 to TRBJ2-6; TRBD1 aligns across 9 bases. The ends lost 6 bases at V and 0 bases at J; junction bases unmatched: 6. The V gene's germline CDR1 is MNHEY and CDR2 SVGEGT. This CDR3 spans 17 amino acids. The CDR3 region has the DNA TGTGCCAGCAGCTCCGGGACAGGGAGCTCTGGGGCCAACGTCCTGACTTTC. Its translation is CASSSGTGSSGANVLTF.

With respect to this clone: This sample also contains other DNA sequences that code for the same CDR3. The chain links TRBV12-3 or TRBV12-4 to TRBJ1-5, with D possibly matching TRBD1 (5 bases). Trimming took 2 bases from V and 4 from J, leaving 6 bases between them. This CDR3 is built from 13 residues. CDR3 nucleotides: TGTGCCAGCAGTTTAAGGGGAAATCAGCCCCAGCATTTT. Translating gives CASSLRGNQPQHF.

The V and J genes are TRBV5-5 and TRBJ1-1; D unclear. Deletions cut 1 base from V and 6 bases from J, with 16 bases between. The CDR3 runs 15 residues. Germline lookup yields CDR1 SGHKS and CDR2 YYEKEE (reference sequence). CDR3 region: CASSLRDEVLAEAFF. DNA for the CDR3: TGTGCCAGCAGCTTGCGAGATGAGGTCTTGGCTGAAGCTTTCTTT.

The V and J genes are TRBV5-6 and TRBJ1-5, with D perhaps matching TRBD1 (6 bases). Between the trimmed V and J ends, which lost 2 bases and 6 bases, there was a span of 12 bases. The CDR3 is 14 amino acids. CDR1 is SGHDT and CDR2 is YYEEEE in the germline V gene. The DNA of the CDR3 is TGTGCCAGCAGCTTCTGGGGGGCGGGTCAGCCCCAGCATTTT. Protein product: CASSFWGAGQPQHF.

J is TRBJ2-7 and V is TRBV5-1, with D perhaps matching TRBD1 (5 bases). V lost 3 bases and J 2 bases, leaving 15 bases between the germline ends. The CDR3 covers 15 residues. The germline gives CDR1 SGHRS, CDR2 YFSETQ. The CDR3 loop is CASSSLVRATYEQYF. CDR3 bases: TGCGCCAGCAGCTCTTTGGTCAGGGCTACCTACGAGCAGTACTTC.

The CDR3 loop is CASSPKGQGAQAGELFF. The DNA for the CDR3 is TGTGCCAGCTCGCCGAAGGGACAGGGGGCCCAAGCCGGGGAGCTGTTTTTT. The rearrangement links TRBV18 to TRBJ2-2; TRBD1 matches at 12 bases. Germline loops: CDR1 KGHSH, CDR2 LQKENI. This CDR3 has 17 amino acids. Germline trimming cut 6 bases from V and 6 bases from J; bases unmatched to any gene: 11. Full variable domain (missing parts from reference TRBV18 and TRBJ2-2): NAGVMQNPRHLVRRRGQEARLRCSPMKGHSHVYWYRQLPEEGLKFMVYLQKENIIDESGMPKERFSAEFPKEGPSILRIQQVVRGDSAAYFCASSPKGQGAQAGELFFGEGSRLTVL.